These T cell receptor beta chains were read from a single sample in a study of T cell repertoires in cytomegalovirus infection. TCRdb analysed the reads with MiXCR anew, one entry per CDR3 protein. Here the sample spans 200,000 to 300,000 distinct CDR3 sequences, approximately 9% being singletons. The sample taken for sequencing was PBMCs. Source of these receptors: a human donor in good health (CMV status not recorded). Some clones in this sample may be carry-over from other donors' samples. Both conserved end residues are part of each CDR3. The D gene is left open where the match is weak. Not every row has a clone size; where given, it reads once, few, many or a size class.

abundance,d_gene,j_gene,v_gene,CDR3nt,CDR3aa
-,-,TRBJ2-6,TRBV5-1,TGCGCCAGCAGCTCCCGCCCGGGCTCTGGGGCCAACGTCCTGACTTTC,CASSSRPGSGANVLTF
many,TRBD1,TRBJ2-1,TRBV7-9,TGTGCCAGCAGCTCCTTTACTCACAGGGGGCGCAATGAGCAGTTCTTC,CASSSFTHRGRNEQFF
many,-,TRBJ1-3,TRBV7-2,TGTGCCAGCAGCCCACTAGGGGGGGGAAACACCATATATTTT,CASSPLGGGNTIYF
many,-,TRBJ2-3,TRBV19,TGTGCCAGTAACCCAGCGGATAAGACAGATACGCAGTATTTT,CASNPADKTDTQYF
many,-,TRBJ2-7,TRBV20-1,TGCAGTGCTAGAGAAAGACAGCTGGGCGAGCAGTACTTC,CSARERQLGEQYF
many,TRBD2,TRBJ2-2,TRBV7-8,TGTGCCAGTCTGACTAGCGGCAATACCGGGGAGCTGTTTTTT,CASLTSGNTGELFF
few,TRBD2,TRBJ2-7,TRBV7-8,TGTGCCAGCATTACTAGCGGGGTTCGCTCCTACGAGCAGTACTTC,CASITSGVRSYEQYF
many,-,TRBJ1-2,TRBV7-2,TGTGCCAGCAGCTTCCGACCGACTGATGGCTACACCTTC,CASSFRPTDGYTF
many,-,TRBJ1-2,TRBV7-2,TGTGCCAGCAGAATAATGGGGACTTCTAACTATGGCTACACCTTC,CASRIMGTSNYGYTF
-,TRBD1,TRBJ2-7,TRBV5-4,TGTGCCAGCAGCTGGGGATCCGGACAGGGTTACGAGCAGTACTTC,CASSWGSGQGYEQYF
-,-,TRBJ1-4,TRBV10-3,TGTGCCATCAGTGAGTCTGGGGGCCTTTTCGGAAAACTGTTTTTT,CAISESGGLFGKLFF
many,TRBD2,TRBJ2-1,TRBV12-3/TRBV12-4,TGTGCCAGCAGATCAAGGGGACTAGCGGGGCATGAGCAGTTCTTC,CASRSRGLAGHEQFF
-,-,TRBJ2-1,TRBV5-1,TGCGCCAGCAGCTCGACCGGGACACAGTTCTTC,CASSSTGTQFF
-,-,TRBJ1-2,TRBV30,TGTGCCTGGAGAGGAGTCTTGGGCTATGGCTACACCTTC,CAWRGVLGYGYTF
many,-,TRBJ1-5,TRBV19,TGTGCCAGTAGTATTCACCCCCCCGGAAATCAGCCCCAGCATTTT,CASSIHPPGNQPQHF
few,TRBD1,TRBJ2-1,TRBV14,TGTGCCAGCAGACCTACAGGGGGCTTCCTTTCCTACAATGAGCAGTTCTTC,CASRPTGGFLSYNEQFF
few,TRBD1,TRBJ2-1,TRBV20-1,TGCAGTGCTAGGGGACAGGGGGCGATCAATGAGCAGTTCTTC,CSARGQGAINEQFF
many,-,TRBJ1-2,TRBV25-1,TGTGCCAGCAGTGAACCCCTCGGTGATAACTATGGCTACACCTTC,CASSEPLGDNYGYTF
few,TRBD1,TRBJ1-1,TRBV28,TGTGCCAGCAGTTACAGGGGGCGGAACACTGAAGCTTTCTTT,CASSYRGRNTEAFF
many,TRBD1,TRBJ2-1,TRBV7-2,TGTGCCAGCCAAGGACAGGCCTACAATGAGCAGTTCTTC,CASQGQAYNEQFF
-,TRBD1,TRBJ2-6,TRBV6-2/TRBV6-3,TGTGCCAGCAGACAAAAACATTTTGGGACAGGGTCCTACTGGGCCAACGTCCTGACTTTC,CASRQKHFGTGSYWANVLTF
many,-,TRBJ1-2,TRBV6-5,TGTGCCAGCAGTTACTCTTTGAGGGATGGCTACACCTTC,CASSYSLRDGYTF
-,-,TRBJ1-2,TRBV28,TGTGCCAGCAGTTTAAGTCCTAACTATGGCTGCACCTTC,CASSLSPNYGCTF
-,-,TRBJ1-2,TRBV5-1,TGCGCCAGCAGCTTGGATTGGAGGGAGGGCTACACCTTC,CASSLDWREGYTF
many,-,TRBJ2-7,TRBV7-2,TGTGCCAGCAGCCCGCGAGACAGGCCACCAATCTTC,CASSPRDRPPIF
many,TRBD1,TRBJ2-2,TRBV7-8,TGTGCCAGCAGCATAGACAGGGTCCGGGCCGGGGAGCTGTTTTTT,CASSIDRVRAGELFF
many,-,TRBJ2-1,TRBV7-2,TGTGCCAGCAGCTTAGAACGGGGAGAAGCAGCAAATGAGCAGTTCTTC,CASSLERGEAANEQFF
few,TRBD1,TRBJ1-5,TRBV7-8,TGTGCCAGCAGCTCCGGAGGCGGGACAGGGGCATCGCAGCCCCAGCATTTT,CASSSGGGTGASQPQHF
many,TRBD1,TRBJ1-1,TRBV7-8,TGTGCCAGCAGCTTGGGGACAGGGGACACTGAAGCTTTCTTT,CASSLGTGDTEAFF
-,-,TRBJ1-2,TRBV12-3/TRBV12-4,TGTGCCAGCAGTTTCCGCCTGGACGGCTATGGCTACACCTTC,CASSFRLDGYGYTF
few,-,TRBJ2-3,TRBV14,TGTGCCAGCAGCCCGAACAGTATTAGCACAGATACGCAGTATTTT,CASSPNSISTDTQYF
few,-,TRBJ2-3,TRBV7-9,TGTGCCAGCAGCTTCGGACAGGCCAGGGGGGCGCAGTATTTT,CASSFGQARGAQYF
many,-,TRBJ1-1,TRBV30,TGTGCCTGCCGGGTCATCCGGCAGAACACTGAAGCTTTCTTT,CACRVIRQNTEAFF
-,-,TRBJ1-5,TRBV19,TGTGCCAGTAGTCTAAGCTTGACAGCGACCCTGGTCAATCAGCCCCAGCATTTT,CASSLSLTATLVNQPQHF
-,-,TRBJ1-6,TRBV6-2/TRBV6-3,TGTGCCAGCACCTACACAAGTTATAATTCACCCCTCCACTTT,CASTYTSYNSPLHF
many,TRBD1,TRBJ1-5,TRBV7-2,TGTGCCAGCAGCCCTGACAGGGGGCTCCAGCCCCAGCATTTT,CASSPDRGLQPQHF
many,-,TRBJ2-7,TRBV11-2,TGTGCCAGCAGCTTAGATTTGGGTGAGCAGTACTTC,CASSLDLGEQYF
few,-,TRBJ1-5,TRBV15,TGTGCCACCAGTCGGGAGGGAGGTCAGCCCCAGCATTTT,CATSREGGQPQHF
many,TRBD1,TRBJ1-3,TRBV20-1,TGCAGTGCTGAGACAGGGCTCTCTGGAAACACCATATATTTT,CSAETGLSGNTIYF
-,TRBD1,TRBJ1-2,TRBV11-2,TGTGCCAGCAGGAGACAGGGGGCGAGATCCCACTATGGCTACACCTTC,CASRRQGARSHYGYTF
few,-,TRBJ2-5,TRBV12-3/TRBV12-4,TGTGCCAGCAGTCCTAGGCGGACGGTCCAAGAGACCCAGTACTTC,CASSPRRTVQETQYF
many,-,TRBJ2-2,TRBV12-3/TRBV12-4,TGTGCCAGCAGTTTACCGGGAACCGGGGAGCTGTTTTTT,CASSLPGTGELFF
many,-,TRBJ2-3,TRBV27,TGTGCCAGCAGTTTATTGCAGGGCCCTGGCACAGATACGCAGTATTTT,CASSLLQGPGTDTQYF
many,TRBD2,TRBJ2-2,TRBV4-3,TGCGCCAGCAGCGCGGGGACTAGCGGAACGAACACCGGGGAGCTGTTTTTT,CASSAGTSGTNTGELFF
-,-,TRBJ1-5,TRBV19,TGTGCCAGTACTTTGGGGCTGACTAGCAATCAGCCCCAGCATTTT,CASTLGLTSNQPQHF
many,-,TRBJ1-5,TRBV7-2,TGTGCCAGCAGCCCTAGCTTACAGCCCCAGCATTTT,CASSPSLQPQHF
many,-,TRBJ2-7,TRBV28,TGTGCCAGCAGTTCCAAGGACGAGCAGTACTTC,CASSSKDEQYF
few,-,TRBJ2-7,TRBV28,TGTGCCAGCAGTTTATCCGCGCTCGAGCAGTACTTC,CASSLSALEQYF
many,-,TRBJ2-5,TRBV7-2,TGTGCCAGCAGCTCCGGGATCGTTGAGACCCAGTACTTC,CASSSGIVETQYF
few,TRBD2,TRBJ2-7,TRBV20-1,TGCAGTGCTCCGCCAGCGGGGGCCTCCTACGAGCAGTACTTC,CSAPPAGASYEQYF
many,-,TRBJ1-6,TRBV7-4,TGTGCCAGCAGCTTAGTCCCAGGGGCCGGGAATTCACCCCTCCACTTT,CASSLVPGAGNSPLHF
many,TRBD1,TRBJ2-2,TRBV7-2,TGTGCCAGCAGCTTAGACAGGGACAGACTCACCGGGGAGCTGTTTTTT,CASSLDRDRLTGELFF
many,TRBD1,TRBJ2-3,TRBV6-1,TGTGCCAGCAGTCGGACAGGGGGGTCAGATACGCAGTATTTT,CASSRTGGSDTQYF
-,TRBD2,TRBJ2-1,TRBV12-3/TRBV12-4,TGTGCCAGCATTAGAACTAGCGGGAACAGAAATGAGCAGTTCTTC,CASIRTSGNRNEQFF
-,TRBD1,TRBJ1-1,TRBV28,TGTGCCAGCAGTGGTCGACAGGGGGCCGCTTTCTTT,CASSGRQGAAFF
few,-,TRBJ1-1,TRBV19,TGTGCCAGTATAGGGTCGGGATCCAGGAACACTGAAGCTTTCTTT,CASIGSGSRNTEAFF
-,-,TRBJ2-7,TRBV7-2,TGTGCCAGCAGCCGGGGGGGACAGGCGAGCTCCTACGAGCAGTACTTC,CASSRGGQASSYEQYF